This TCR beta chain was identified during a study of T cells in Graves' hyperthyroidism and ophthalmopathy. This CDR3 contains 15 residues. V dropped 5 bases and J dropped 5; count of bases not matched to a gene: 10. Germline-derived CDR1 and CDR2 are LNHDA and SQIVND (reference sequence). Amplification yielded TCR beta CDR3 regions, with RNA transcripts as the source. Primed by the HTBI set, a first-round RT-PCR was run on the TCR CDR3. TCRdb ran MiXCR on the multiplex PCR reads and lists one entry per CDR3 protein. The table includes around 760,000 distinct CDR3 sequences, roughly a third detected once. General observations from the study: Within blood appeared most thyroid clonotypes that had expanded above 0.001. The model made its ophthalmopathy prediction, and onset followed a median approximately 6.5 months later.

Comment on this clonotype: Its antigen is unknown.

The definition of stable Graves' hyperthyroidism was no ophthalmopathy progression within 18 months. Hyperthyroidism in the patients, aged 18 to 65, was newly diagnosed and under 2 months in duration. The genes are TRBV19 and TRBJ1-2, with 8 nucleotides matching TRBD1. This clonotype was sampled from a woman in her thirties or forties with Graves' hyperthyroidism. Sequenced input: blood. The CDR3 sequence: CASSVLQGVGYGYTF. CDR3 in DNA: TGTGCCAGTAGTGTATTACAGGGGGTCGGGTATGGCTACACCTTC.